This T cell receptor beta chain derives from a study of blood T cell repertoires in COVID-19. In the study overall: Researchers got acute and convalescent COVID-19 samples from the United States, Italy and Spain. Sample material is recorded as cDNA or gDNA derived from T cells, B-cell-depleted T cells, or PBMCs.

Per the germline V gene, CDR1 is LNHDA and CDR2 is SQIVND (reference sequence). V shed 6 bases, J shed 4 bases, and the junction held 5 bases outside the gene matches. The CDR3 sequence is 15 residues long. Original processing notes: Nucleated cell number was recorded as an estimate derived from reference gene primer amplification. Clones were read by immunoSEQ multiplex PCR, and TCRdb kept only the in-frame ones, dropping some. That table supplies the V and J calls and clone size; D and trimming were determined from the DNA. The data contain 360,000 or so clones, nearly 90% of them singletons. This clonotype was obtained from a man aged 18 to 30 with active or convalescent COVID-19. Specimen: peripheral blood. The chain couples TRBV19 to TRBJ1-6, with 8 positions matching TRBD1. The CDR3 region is CASRDWTGYNSPLHF. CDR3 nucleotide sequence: TGTGCCAGTAGGGATTGGACAGGGTATAATTCACCCCTCCACTTT. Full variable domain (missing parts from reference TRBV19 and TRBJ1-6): DGGITQSPKYLFRKEGQNVTLSCEQNLNHDAMYWYRQDPGQGLRLIYYSQIVNDFQKGDIAEGYSVSREKKESFPLTVTSAQKNPTAFYLCASRDWTGYNSPLHFGNGTRLTVT.